These T cell receptor beta chains were read from a single sample in a study of cytomegalovirus exposure and HLA in healthy donors. Generated by immunoSEQ multiplex PCR, the TCRdb table keeps only in-frame clones and is missing some. The sample includes 200,000 to 250,000 clones, approximately 82% of them seen just once. The sequenced sample consisted of PBMCs. The receptors were sampled from a woman in her fifties or sixties in good health and CMV-seropositive. CDR3s include the opening cysteine and the closing phenylalanine or tryptophan. Fields, in order: clone size, J gene, V gene, D gene, CDR3 length, CDR3 DNA, CDR3 protein. The D gene is left open where the match is weak. Part of the rows lack a size; the others show once, few, many or a class for expanded clones.

size: once; J: TRBJ2-7; V: TRBV19; D: NA; length: 14; DNA: TGTGCCAGTAGCTCGGACTACGACTCCTACGAGCAGTACTTC; CDR3: CASSSDYDSYEQYF
size: once; J: TRBJ2-3; V: TRBV29-1; D: NA; length: 14; DNA: TGCAGCGTTGAGGCGACAGGCAACACAGATACGCAGTATTTT; CDR3: CSVEATGNTDTQYF
size: NA; J: TRBJ2-6; V: TRBV15; D: NA; length: 17; DNA: TGTGCCACCAGCCGCGGGGGACAGGTCTCTGGGGCCAACGTCCTGACTTTC; CDR3: CATSRGGQVSGANVLTF
size: NA; J: TRBJ2-5; V: TRBV18; D: TRBD2; length: 13; DNA: TGTGCCAGCTCATCTAGCGGGAAAGAGACCCAGTACTTC; CDR3: CASSSSGKETQYF
size: NA; J: TRBJ2-7; V: TRBV27; D: NA; length: 12; DNA: TGTGCCAGCAGTTCCCCCCCGGGCGAGCAGTACTTC; CDR3: CASSSPPGEQYF
size: NA; J: TRBJ1-4; V: TRBV5-1; D: NA; length: 13; DNA: TGCGCCAGCAGGGACAGACTCAGTGAGAAACTGTTTTTT; CDR3: CASRDRLSEKLFF
size: once; J: TRBJ2-1; V: TRBV7-8; D: NA; length: 15; DNA: TGTGCCAGCAGCGCAGGGACTGGACGGACCTCAGAGCAGTTCTTC; CDR3: CASSAGTGRTSEQFF
size: NA; J: TRBJ2-3; V: TRBV29-1; D: TRBD2; length: 17; DNA: TGCAGCGTTGAAGGGGGGACTAGCGGGAGTAGCACAGATACGCAGTATTTT; CDR3: CSVEGGTSGSSTDTQYF
size: NA; J: TRBJ1-5; V: TRBV6-1; D: TRBD1; length: 14; DNA: TGTGCCAGCAGTTTCGGACAGGGGAATCAGCCCCAGCATTTT; CDR3: CASSFGQGNQPQHF
size: NA; J: TRBJ2-1; V: TRBV11-2; D: TRBD2; length: 14; DNA: TGTGCCAGCAGGTTTAGCGGGAGAGGGAATGAGCAGTTCTTC; CDR3: CASRFSGRGNEQFF
size: NA; J: TRBJ2-7; V: TRBV6-5; D: NA; length: 13; DNA: TGTGCCAGCAGCCCAGGACTATTCTACGAGCAGTACTTC; CDR3: CASSPGLFYEQYF
size: NA; J: TRBJ2-7; V: TRBV10-3; D: NA; length: 16; DNA: TGTGCCATCAGTGAGTCGTCAGGGGCGCGCGCCTACGAGCAGTACTTC; CDR3: CAISESSGARAYEQYF
size: NA; J: TRBJ2-7; V: TRBV28; D: TRBD1; length: 13; DNA: TGTGCCAGCAGTACGGACAGGGCTTACGAGCAGTACTTC; CDR3: CASSTDRAYEQYF
size: once; J: TRBJ2-4; V: TRBV29-1; D: NA; length: 13; DNA: TGCAGCGTCAAACTGACACAGAAAAACATTCAGTACTTC; CDR3: CSVKLTQKNIQYF
size: NA; J: TRBJ2-3; V: TRBV7-9; D: TRBD1; length: 15; DNA: TGTGCCAGCAGCCCACAGGGGGCTGGGTCAGATACGCAGTATTTT; CDR3: CASSPQGAGSDTQYF
size: NA; J: TRBJ2-1; V: TRBV9; D: NA; length: 14; DNA: TGTGCCAGCAGCTTTGGGGACTCCAACGATGAGCAGTTCTTC; CDR3: CASSFGDSNDEQFF
size: few; J: TRBJ2-3; V: TRBV6-5; D: NA; length: 11; DNA: TGTGCCAGCAGCCAGGGGGATACGCAGTATTTT; CDR3: CASSQGDTQYF
size: NA; J: TRBJ1-1; V: TRBV7-3; D: NA; length: 13; DNA: TGTGCCAGCAGCCTCGACAGGAACACTGAAGCTTTCTTT; CDR3: CASSLDRNTEAFF
size: NA; J: TRBJ2-3; V: TRBV9; D: TRBD2; length: 15; DNA: TGTGCCAGCAGCGTAGATGTCGGGGGGGGAGATACGCAGTATTTT; CDR3: CASSVDVGGGDTQYF
size: NA; J: TRBJ2-2; V: TRBV18; D: TRBD1; length: 16; DNA: TGTGCCAGCTCACCTCGACAGGGTAGGGACACCGGGGAGCTGTTTTTT; CDR3: CASSPRQGRDTGELFF
size: NA; J: TRBJ1-2; V: TRBV5-1; D: TRBD1; length: 13; DNA: TGCGCCAGCAGCACCACAGGGGGCACCGGCTACACCTTC; CDR3: CASSTTGGTGYTF
size: NA; J: TRBJ2-7; V: TRBV27; D: TRBD2; length: 13; DNA: TGTGCCACCAAACGGGAGGGCTCCTACGAGCAGTACTTC; CDR3: CATKREGSYEQYF
size: NA; J: TRBJ2-3; V: TRBV7-8; D: NA; length: 15; DNA: TGTGCCAGCAGCCGCGGCTTTGCTAGCACAGATACGCAGTATTTT; CDR3: CASSRGFASTDTQYF
size: NA; J: TRBJ1-1; V: TRBV6-5; D: TRBD1; length: 13; DNA: TGTGCCAGCAGGGGACAGGAGAACACTGAAGCTTTCTTT; CDR3: CASRGQENTEAFF
size: NA; J: TRBJ1-1; V: TRBV21-1; D: NA; length: 16; DNA: TGTGCCAGCAGCGAAAACCCGAACAGGGGGGACACTGAAGCTTTCTTT; CDR3: CASSENPNRGDTEAFF
size: NA; J: TRBJ1-1; V: TRBV11-2; D: NA; length: 14; DNA: TGTGCCAGCAGCTTAGGTCGGGGGGGAACTGAAGCTTTCTTT; CDR3: CASSLGRGGTEAFF
size: few; J: TRBJ1-2; V: TRBV6-6; D: TRBD1; length: 14; DNA: TGTGCCAGCAGTTACTCATGGGACAGGGGAGGCTACACCTTC; CDR3: CASSYSWDRGGYTF
size: NA; J: TRBJ1-1; V: TRBV5-1; D: NA; length: 14; DNA: TGCGCCAGCAGCTTTCGGGTGACGGGCACTGAAGCTTTCTTT; CDR3: CASSFRVTGTEAFF
size: NA; J: TRBJ2-7; V: TRBV25-1; D: NA; length: 13; DNA: TGTGCCAGCAGTGCGGGGTCCGCCTACGAGCAGTACTTC; CDR3: CASSAGSAYEQYF
size: NA; J: TRBJ2-3; V: TRBV4-1; D: NA; length: 12; DNA: TGCGCCAGCAGCCAAGATCGGGATACGCAGTATTTT; CDR3: CASSQDRDTQYF
size: once; J: TRBJ2-2; V: TRBV7-9; D: NA; length: 14; DNA: TGTGCCAGCATGCTATTTGAGGACACCGGGGAGCTGTTTTTT; CDR3: CASMLFEDTGELFF
size: NA; J: TRBJ1-1; V: TRBV21-1; D: NA; length: 14; DNA: TGTGCCAGCAGCAAAGTTAGGTGGGCGTTTGAAGCTTTCTTT; CDR3: CASSKVRWAFEAFF
size: NA; J: TRBJ1-6; V: TRBV5-4; D: NA; length: 15; DNA: TGTGCCAGCAGCTTGGAACCAGGAATCGGTTCACCCCTCCACTTT; CDR3: CASSLEPGIGSPLHF
size: few; J: TRBJ2-6; V: TRBV5-6; D: NA; length: 15; DNA: TGTGCCAGCAGCTTGGACGGCTCTGGGGCCAACGTCCTGACTTTC; CDR3: CASSLDGSGANVLTF
size: NA; J: TRBJ2-1; V: TRBV7-2; D: TRBD2; length: 15; DNA: TGTGCCAGCAGCCCACTAGCGGGAGGAGTCAATGAGCAGTTCTTC; CDR3: CASSPLAGGVNEQFF
size: NA; J: TRBJ1-3; V: TRBV2; D: NA; length: 14; DNA: TGTGCCAGCAGTGAACCCAGGGCTGGAAACACCATATATTTT; CDR3: CASSEPRAGNTIYF
size: NA; J: TRBJ1-2; V: TRBV28; D: NA; length: 15; DNA: TGTGCCAGCAGGCCCCGGTGGCAGGCAGACTATGGCTACACCTTC; CDR3: CASRPRWQADYGYTF
size: NA; J: TRBJ2-7; V: TRBV9; D: TRBD1; length: 12; DNA: TGTGCCAGCAGCGGACAGGGGTGGGAGCAGTACTTC; CDR3: CASSGQGWEQYF
size: NA; J: TRBJ1-2; V: TRBV14; D: TRBD1; length: 15; DNA: TGTGCCAGCAGCCCCCTCAGGGGGGCTAACTATGGCTACACCTTC; CDR3: CASSPLRGANYGYTF
size: NA; J: TRBJ1-4; V: TRBV27; D: NA; length: 15; DNA: TGTGCCAGCAGCCCAGGTTGGGGGCCGGGTGAAAAACTGTTTTTT; CDR3: CASSPGWGPGEKLFF
size: NA; J: TRBJ1-1; V: TRBV4-1; D: NA; length: 13; DNA: TGCGCCAGCAGCCGGGTCACGGGAGGTGAAGCTTTCTTT; CDR3: CASSRVTGGEAFF
size: NA; J: TRBJ1-2; V: TRBV19; D: TRBD1; length: 15; DNA: TGTGCCAGTAGTCCAAACCAGGGACAGGGCTATGGCTACACCTTC; CDR3: CASSPNQGQGYGYTF
size: few; J: TRBJ2-7; V: TRBV5-4; D: NA; length: 13; DNA: TGTGCCAGCAGCGTCGGGAATTCCTACGAGCAGTACTTC; CDR3: CASSVGNSYEQYF
size: few; J: TRBJ2-2; V: TRBV19; D: NA; length: 17; DNA: TGTGCCAGTAGTAATTGGATAGGCCAGGGCCTTACCGGGGAGCTGTTTTTT; CDR3: CASSNWIGQGLTGELFF
size: NA; J: TRBJ2-1; V: TRBV9; D: NA; length: 14; DNA: TGTGCCAGCAGCGTCGGGAGCTCCTACAATGAGCAGTTCTTC; CDR3: CASSVGSSYNEQFF
size: NA; J: TRBJ1-2; V: TRBV6-5; D: TRBD1; length: 14; DNA: TGTGCCAGCAGTTACGGCAGGGGGAACTATGGCTACACCTTC; CDR3: CASSYGRGNYGYTF
size: NA; J: TRBJ1-1; V: TRBV28; D: TRBD1; length: 14; DNA: TGTGCCAGCATTTCGGGACAGCCATTCACTGAAGCTTTCTTT; CDR3: CASISGQPFTEAFF
size: NA; J: TRBJ2-1; V: TRBV29-1; D: NA; length: 12; DNA: TGCAGCGTTTCCCAGTCGTACAATGAGCAGTTCTTC; CDR3: CSVSQSYNEQFF
size: NA; J: TRBJ2-3; V: TRBV4-1; D: TRBD2; length: 18; DNA: TGCGCCAGCAGGTTTGGGACTAGCGGGAGACTGAACACAGATACGCAGTATTTT; CDR3: CASRFGTSGRLNTDTQYF
size: NA; J: TRBJ2-7; V: TRBV10-3; D: TRBD1; length: 15; DNA: TGTGCCATCAGTGAAGGGGGGACAGGGGGGTACGAGCAGTACTTC; CDR3: CAISEGGTGGYEQYF
size: few; J: TRBJ1-2; V: TRBV30; D: TRBD1; length: 15; DNA: TGTGCCTGGAGTGTTCAGGGGGCAAGGAACTATGGCTACACCTTC; CDR3: CAWSVQGARNYGYTF